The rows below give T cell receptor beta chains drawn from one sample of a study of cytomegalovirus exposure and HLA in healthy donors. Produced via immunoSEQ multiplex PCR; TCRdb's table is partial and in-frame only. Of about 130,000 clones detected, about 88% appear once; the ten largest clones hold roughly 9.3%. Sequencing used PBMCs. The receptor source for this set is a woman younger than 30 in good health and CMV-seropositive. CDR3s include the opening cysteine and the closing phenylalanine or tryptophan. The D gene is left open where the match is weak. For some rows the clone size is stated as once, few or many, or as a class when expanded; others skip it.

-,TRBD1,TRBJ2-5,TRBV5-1,CASSGGTGIETQYF,TGCGCCAGCAGCGGGGGGACAGGGATTGAGACCCAGTACTTC
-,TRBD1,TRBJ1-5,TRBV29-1,CSVLGGRNQPQHF,TGCAGCGTCTTAGGGGGCCGCAATCAGCCCCAGCATTTT
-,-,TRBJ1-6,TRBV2,CATQRARGKTPYNSPLHF,TGTGCCACTCAAAGGGCACGAGGGAAAACTCCCTATAATTCACCCCTCCACTTT
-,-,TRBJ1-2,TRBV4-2,CASSQESTNPRGGYTF,TGTGCCAGCAGCCAAGAATCAACAAACCCAAGAGGAGGCTACACCTTC
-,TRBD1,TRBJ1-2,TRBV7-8,CASSWDRGNYGYTF,TGTGCCAGCAGCTGGGACAGGGGGAACTATGGCTACACCTTC
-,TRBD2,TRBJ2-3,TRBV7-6,CASSRRLAGGLSTDTQYF,TGTGCCAGCAGCCGACGACTAGCGGGGGGGCTGAGCACAGATACGCAGTATTTT
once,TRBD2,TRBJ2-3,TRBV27,CASSLPTSGEADTQYF,TGTGCCAGCAGTCTACCGACTAGCGGGGAGGCAGATACGCAGTATTTT
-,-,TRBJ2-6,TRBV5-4,CASSLGGVYSGANVLTF,TGTGCCAGCAGCTTGGGGGGAGTTTACTCTGGGGCCAACGTCCTGACTTTC
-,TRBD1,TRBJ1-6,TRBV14,CASSRRTGDNSPLHF,TGTGCCAGCAGCCGCCGCACAGGGGATAATTCACCCCTCCACTTT
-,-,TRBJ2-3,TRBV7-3,CASSLNSRTDTQYF,TGTGCCAGCAGCTTAAACAGCCGCACAGATACGCAGTATTTT
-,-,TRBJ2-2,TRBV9,CASSATTLGRANTGELFF,TGTGCCAGCAGCGCTACGACCCTGGGCAGGGCGAACACCGGGGAGCTGTTTTTT
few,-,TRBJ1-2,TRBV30,CAWSVQVYGYTF,TGTGCCTGGAGTGTACAAGTCTATGGCTACACCTTC
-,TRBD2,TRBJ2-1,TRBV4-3,CASSPGLAGGPRNEQFF,TGCGCCAGCAGCCCGGGACTAGCGGGGGGGCCTAGGAATGAGCAGTTCTTC
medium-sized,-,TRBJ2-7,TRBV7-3,CASSTGTPLEQYF,TGTGCCAGCAGCACCGGGACACCGCTCGAGCAGTACTTC
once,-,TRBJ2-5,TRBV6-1,CASSEVQYLETQYF,TGTGCCAGCAGTGAGGTACAATACCTGGAGACCCAGTACTTC
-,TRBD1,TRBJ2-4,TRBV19,CASIEDRWSNIQYF,TGTGCCAGTATCGAGGACAGGTGGTCCAACATTCAGTACTTC
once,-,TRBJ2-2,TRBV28,CASSRETGELFF,TGTGCCAGCAGCCGGGAGACCGGGGAGCTGTTTTTT
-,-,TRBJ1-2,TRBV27,CASSLSVRGEFNYGYTF,TGTGCCAGCAGTTTATCGGTCCGGGGGGAATTTAACTATGGCTACACCTTC
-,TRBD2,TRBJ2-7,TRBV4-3,CASSQEGRAVGDEQYF,TGCGCCAGCAGCCAAGAGGGGAGGGCGGTTGGGGACGAGCAGTACTTC
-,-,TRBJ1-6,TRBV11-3,CASSVTGYNSPLHF,TGTGCCAGCAGCGTCACAGGGTATAATTCACCCCTCCACTTT
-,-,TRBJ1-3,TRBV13,CASSLEGGYSGNTIYF,TGTGCCAGCAGCTTAGAAGGGGGATACTCTGGAAACACCATATATTTT
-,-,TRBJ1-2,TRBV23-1,CASSPVDGYTF,TGCGCCAGCAGTCCAGTGGATGGCTACACCTTC
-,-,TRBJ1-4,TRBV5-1,CASSPSSGKGVGEKLFF,TGCGCCAGCAGCCCCTCGTCGGGGAAGGGGGTTGGTGAAAAACTGTTTTTT
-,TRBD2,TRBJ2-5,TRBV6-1,CASSEAGLAETQYF,TGTGCCAGCAGTGAAGCCGGACTAGCGGAGACCCAGTACTTC
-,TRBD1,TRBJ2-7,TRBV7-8,CASSPQGQGAYEQYF,TGTGCCAGCAGCCCGCAGGGACAGGGGGCTTACGAGCAGTACTTC
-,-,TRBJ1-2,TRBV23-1,CAPSAGGPIYGYTF,TGCGCCCCCAGCGCGGGGGGGCCCATCTATGGCTACACCTTC
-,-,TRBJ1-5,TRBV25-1,CASSEPTLNQPQHF,TGTGCCAGCAGTGAGCCGACACTGAATCAGCCCCAGCATTTT
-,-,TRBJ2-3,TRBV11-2,CASSRWTDTQYF,TGTGCCAGCAGCCGGTGGACAGATACGCAGTATTTT
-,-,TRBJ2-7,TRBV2,CASSLAPEQYF,TGTGCCAGCAGTCTCGCGCCCGAGCAGTACTTC
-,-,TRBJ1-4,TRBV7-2,CASSLTAGGKLFF,TGTGCCAGCAGCTTGACGGCCGGAGGGAAACTGTTTTTT
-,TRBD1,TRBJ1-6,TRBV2,CASTRDRGGNSPLHF,TGTGCCAGCACCCGTGACAGGGGAGGTAATTCACCCCTCCACTTT
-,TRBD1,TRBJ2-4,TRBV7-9,CASSDRGFAKNIQYF,TGTGCCAGCAGCGACAGGGGCTTCGCCAAAAACATTCAGTACTTC
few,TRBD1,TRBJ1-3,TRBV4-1,CASSRTGSPSSGNTIYF,TGCGCCAGCAGCCGGACAGGGTCTCCCTCCTCTGGAAACACCATATATTTT
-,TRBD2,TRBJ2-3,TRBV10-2,CASLPGGQDTQYF,TGCGCCAGCCTTCCGGGGGGGCAAGATACGCAGTATTTT
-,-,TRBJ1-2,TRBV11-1,CASSATAANSYTF,TGTGCCAGCAGCGCGACAGCCGCTAATAGCTACACCTTC
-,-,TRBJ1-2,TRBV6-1,CASSRPAQAYTF,TGTGCCAGCAGTCGTCCGGCCCAGGCGTACACCTTC
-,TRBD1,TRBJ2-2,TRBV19,CASSDLLGTGSGGELFF,TGTGCCAGTAGCGACCTACTCGGGACAGGGTCGGGCGGGGAGCTGTTTTTT
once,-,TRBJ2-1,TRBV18,CASSPWLSSYNEQFF,TGTGCCAGCTCACCATGGTTGAGCTCCTACAATGAGCAGTTCTTC
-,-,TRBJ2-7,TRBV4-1,CASSQTQLALPSYEQYF,TGCGCCAGCAGCCAAACGCAGTTGGCCCTCCCCTCCTACGAGCAGTACTTC
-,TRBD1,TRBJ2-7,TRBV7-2,CASSYQTGLSYEQYF,TGTGCCAGCAGCTACCAGACAGGGCTATCCTACGAGCAGTACTTC